The TCR beta chain under discussion was sequenced for a study of blood T cell repertoires in COVID-19. Using immunoSEQ multiplex PCR, the repertoire was profiled, and TCRdb retains in-frame clones only, with some absent. The table records about 240,000 clones, around 86% of them present only once. The length of the CDR3 is 14 residues. Germline values: CDR1 LNHDA, CDR2 SQIVND (reference sequence). V dropped 5 bases and J dropped 0 bases, with 8 bases sitting between them. Sequenced input: peripheral blood. The chain employs TRBV19 and TRBJ1-3; no firm D call. This clonotype was sampled from a woman in her 70s with active or convalescent COVID-19. CDR3 loop: CASSYTPSGNTIYF. The DNA for the CDR3 is TGTGCCAGTAGTTACACGCCCTCTGGAAACACCATATATTTT.